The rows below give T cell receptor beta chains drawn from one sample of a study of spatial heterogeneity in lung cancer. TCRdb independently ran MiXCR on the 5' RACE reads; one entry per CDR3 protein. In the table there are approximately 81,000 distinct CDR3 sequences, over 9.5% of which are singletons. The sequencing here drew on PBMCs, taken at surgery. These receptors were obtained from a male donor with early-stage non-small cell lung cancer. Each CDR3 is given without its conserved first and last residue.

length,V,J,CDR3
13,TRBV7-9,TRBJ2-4,ASSLAQGAKNIQY
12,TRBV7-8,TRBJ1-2,ASSPTVYAYGYT
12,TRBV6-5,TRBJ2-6,ASGRLSGANVLT
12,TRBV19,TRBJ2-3,ASSPQAGPDTQY
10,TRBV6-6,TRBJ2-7,ASSYTPYEQY
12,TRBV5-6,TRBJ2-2,ASSLEGAHRELF
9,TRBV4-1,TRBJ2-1,ASSQGNEQF
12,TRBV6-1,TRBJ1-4,AIDEGVLNEKLF
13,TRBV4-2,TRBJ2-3,ASSQEHRGGDTQY
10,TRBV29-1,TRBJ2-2,SASPNTGELF
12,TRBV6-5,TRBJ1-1,ASRPTGPNTEAF
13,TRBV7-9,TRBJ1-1,ASSLTGRVGTEAF
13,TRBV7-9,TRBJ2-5,ASSPESAAGETQY
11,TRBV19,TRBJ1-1,ASTISRATEAF
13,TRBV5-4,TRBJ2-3,ASSLGRQGTDTQY
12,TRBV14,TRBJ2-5,ASSQAVSEETQY
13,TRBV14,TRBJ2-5,ASSQLNRGQETQY
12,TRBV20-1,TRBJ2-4,SATGGDSINIQY
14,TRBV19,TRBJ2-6,ASSPVSGDGANVLT
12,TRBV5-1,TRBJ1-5,ASSLEGRDQPQH
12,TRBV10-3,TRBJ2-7,AINPSGSPHEQY
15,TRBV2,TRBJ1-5,ASNDWGGRYSNQPQH
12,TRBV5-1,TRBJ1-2,ASSWGQETYGYT
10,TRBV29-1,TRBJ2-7,SVSRGTHEQY
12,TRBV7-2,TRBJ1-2,ASSPDREPYGYT
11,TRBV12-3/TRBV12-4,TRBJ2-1,ASSTGTENEQF
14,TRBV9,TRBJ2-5,ASSVGVSGAGETQY
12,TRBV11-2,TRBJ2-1,ASSLSGTYNEQF
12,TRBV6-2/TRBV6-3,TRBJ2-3,ASSSGGGTDTQY
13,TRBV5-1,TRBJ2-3,ASSLARPSTDTQY
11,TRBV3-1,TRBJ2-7,ASSPWTVYEQY
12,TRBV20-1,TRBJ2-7,SANRDTFTYEQY
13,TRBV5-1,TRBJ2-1,ASSVGQGPLDEQF
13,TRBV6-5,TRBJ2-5,ASSRTGLAGETQY
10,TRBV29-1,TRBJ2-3,SAGTGDDTQY
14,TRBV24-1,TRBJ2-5,ATSDLGTGEGETQY
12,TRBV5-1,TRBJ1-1,ASSSPPENTEAF
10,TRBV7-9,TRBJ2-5,ASSVIQETQY
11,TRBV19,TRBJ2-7,ASSIQGGDEQY
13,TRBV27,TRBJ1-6,ASSLSGGMGSPLH
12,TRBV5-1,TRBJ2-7,ASSLTEGTDEQY
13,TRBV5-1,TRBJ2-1,ASTPGQGAYNEQF
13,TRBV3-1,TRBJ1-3,ASSQEREEKDTIY
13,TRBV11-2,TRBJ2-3,ASSLGGTSADTQY
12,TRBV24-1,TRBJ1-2,ATSEQAYNYGYT
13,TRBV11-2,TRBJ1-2,ASSLEPSGFYGYT
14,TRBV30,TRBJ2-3,AWSFIAWSFTDTQY
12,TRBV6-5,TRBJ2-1,ASSDFTSSDEQF
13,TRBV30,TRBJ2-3,AWSPLAGGTDTQY
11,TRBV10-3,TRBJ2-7,AISAGRTYEQY